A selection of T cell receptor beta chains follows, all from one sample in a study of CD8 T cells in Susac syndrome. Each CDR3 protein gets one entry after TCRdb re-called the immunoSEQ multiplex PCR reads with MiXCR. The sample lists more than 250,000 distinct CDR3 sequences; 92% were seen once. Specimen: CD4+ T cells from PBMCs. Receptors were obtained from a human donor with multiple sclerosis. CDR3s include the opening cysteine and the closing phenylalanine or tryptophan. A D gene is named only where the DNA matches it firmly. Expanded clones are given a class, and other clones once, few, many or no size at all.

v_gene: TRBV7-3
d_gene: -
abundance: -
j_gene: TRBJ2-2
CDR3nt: TGTGCCAGCAGCTTAATGGACGTGGGGAACACCGGGGAGCTGTTTTTT
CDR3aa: CASSLMDVGNTGELFF

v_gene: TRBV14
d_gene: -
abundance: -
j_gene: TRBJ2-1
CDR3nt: TGTGCCAGCAGCCAAGAGCGGGGGCCCATCAATGAGCAGTTCTTC
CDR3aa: CASSQERGPINEQFF

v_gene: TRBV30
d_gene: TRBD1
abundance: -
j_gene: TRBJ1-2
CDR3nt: TGTGCCTGGAGCCAGGGACAGCTGCCTAACTATGGCTACACCTTC
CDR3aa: CAWSQGQLPNYGYTF

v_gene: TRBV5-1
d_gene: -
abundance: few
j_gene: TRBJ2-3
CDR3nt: TGCGCCAGCAGCCCGGAAGGTAGCACAGATACGCAGTATTTT
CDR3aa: CASSPEGSTDTQYF

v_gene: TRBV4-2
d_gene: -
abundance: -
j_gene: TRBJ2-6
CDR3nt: TGTGCCAGCAGAGCAGGTGGGGAAAACTCTGGGGCCAACGTCCTGACTTTC
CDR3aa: CASRAGGENSGANVLTF

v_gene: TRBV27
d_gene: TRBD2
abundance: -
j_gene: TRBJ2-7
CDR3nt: TGTGCCAGCAGACCCTTAGCGGGAGGGACCTACGAGCAGTACTTC
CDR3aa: CASRPLAGGTYEQYF

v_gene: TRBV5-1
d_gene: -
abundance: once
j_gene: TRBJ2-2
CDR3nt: TGCGCCAGCAGCTCGGGTTTAACGAACACCGGGGAGCTGTTTTTT
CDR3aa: CASSSGLTNTGELFF

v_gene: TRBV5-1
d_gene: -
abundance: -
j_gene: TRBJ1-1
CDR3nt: TGCGCCAGCAGCCGCCCCAGGCTGGGGAACACTGAAGCTTTCTTT
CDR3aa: CASSRPRLGNTEAFF

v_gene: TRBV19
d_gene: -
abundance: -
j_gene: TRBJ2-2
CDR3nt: TGTGCCAGTAGTGCGACCCGTACCGCGGGGGAGCTGTTTTTT
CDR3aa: CASSATRTAGELFF

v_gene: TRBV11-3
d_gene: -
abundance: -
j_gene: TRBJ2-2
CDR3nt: TGTGCCAGCAGCCGAGGGGGGGTTCTCTCCCCCGGGGAGCTGTTTTTT
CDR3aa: CASSRGGVLSPGELFF

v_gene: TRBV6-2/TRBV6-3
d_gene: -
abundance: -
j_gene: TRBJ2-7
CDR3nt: TGTGCCAGCAGTGAAACCTCCTACGAGCAGTACTTC
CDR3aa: CASSETSYEQYF

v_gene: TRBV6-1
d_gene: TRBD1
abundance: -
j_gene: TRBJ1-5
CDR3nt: TGTGCCAGCAAGATCGTGGACAGGGATAATCAGCCCCAGCATTTT
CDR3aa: CASKIVDRDNQPQHF

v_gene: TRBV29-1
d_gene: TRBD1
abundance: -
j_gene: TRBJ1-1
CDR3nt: TGCAGCGTGGGGCCGGCGGGGCCAGGGGGCCGTCGGACTGAAGCTTTCTTT
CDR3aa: CSVGPAGPGGRRTEAFF

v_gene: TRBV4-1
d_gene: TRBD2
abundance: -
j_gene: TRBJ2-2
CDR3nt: TGCGCCAGCAGCCAAGGACCCCTAGCGGGGGCGATCACCGGGGAGCTGTTTTTT
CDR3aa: CASSQGPLAGAITGELFF

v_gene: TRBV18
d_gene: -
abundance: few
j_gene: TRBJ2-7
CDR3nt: TGTGCCAGCTCCCCTGACAGGAACTACGAGCAGTACTTC
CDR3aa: CASSPDRNYEQYF

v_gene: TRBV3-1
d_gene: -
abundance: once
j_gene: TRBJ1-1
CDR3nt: TGTGCCAGCAGCCAACTTCAGGGGTCGGGCACTGAAGCTTTCTTT
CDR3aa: CASSQLQGSGTEAFF

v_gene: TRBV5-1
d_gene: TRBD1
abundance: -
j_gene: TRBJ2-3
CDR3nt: TGCGCCAGCAGCCGGACAGGGGGCAAAGATACGCAGTATTTT
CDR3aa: CASSRTGGKDTQYF

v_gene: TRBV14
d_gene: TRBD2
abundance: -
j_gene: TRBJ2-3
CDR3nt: TGTGCCAGCAGCCAGAATCCGACCTACGCGGGAGAGTATAATACGCAGTATTTT
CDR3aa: CASSQNPTYAGEYNTQYF

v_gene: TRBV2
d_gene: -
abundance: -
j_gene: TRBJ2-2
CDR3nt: TGTGCCAGCAGTGATAGGCGGAACACCGGGGAGCTGTTTTTT
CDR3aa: CASSDRRNTGELFF

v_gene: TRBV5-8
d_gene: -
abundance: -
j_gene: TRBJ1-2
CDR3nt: TGTGCCAGCAGCTTGCCGAGGGAGGGGATCTATGGCTACACCTTC
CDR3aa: CASSLPREGIYGYTF

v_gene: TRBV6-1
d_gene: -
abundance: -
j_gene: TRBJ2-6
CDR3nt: TGTGCCAGCAGTGATGACCCCCCCAAGGGGGCTGGGGCCAACGTCCTGACTTTC
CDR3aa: CASSDDPPKGAGANVLTF

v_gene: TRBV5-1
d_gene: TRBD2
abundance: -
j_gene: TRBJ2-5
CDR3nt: TGCGCCAGCAGCCCACCTAGCGGGACTGGGGGGGAGACCCAGTACTTC
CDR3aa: CASSPPSGTGGETQYF

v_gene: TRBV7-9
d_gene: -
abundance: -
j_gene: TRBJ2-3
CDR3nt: TGTGCCAGCAGCTTAGGACCTACGCAGTATTTT
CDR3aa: CASSLGPTQYF

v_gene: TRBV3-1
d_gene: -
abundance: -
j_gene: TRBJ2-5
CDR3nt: TGTGCCAGCAGCCAAGATCATGGGACATTGGGACCCCAGTACTTC
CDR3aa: CASSQDHGTLGPQYF

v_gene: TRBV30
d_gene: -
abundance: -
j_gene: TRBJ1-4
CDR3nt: TGTGCCTGGAGTGTACGGGGTGGGAATGAAAAACTGTTTTTT
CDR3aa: CAWSVRGGNEKLFF

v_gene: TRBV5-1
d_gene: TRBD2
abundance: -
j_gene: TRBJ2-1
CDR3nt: TGCGCCAGCAGCTGGGGGGGGGAAAGGGACAATGAGCAGTTCTTC
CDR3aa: CASSWGGERDNEQFF

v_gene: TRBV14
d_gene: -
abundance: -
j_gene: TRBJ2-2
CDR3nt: TGTGCCAGCAGCCAACTGACAGGGAACACCGGGGAGCTGTTTTTT
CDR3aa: CASSQLTGNTGELFF

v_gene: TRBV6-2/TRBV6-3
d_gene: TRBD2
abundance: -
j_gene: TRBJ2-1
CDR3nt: TGTGCCAGCAGGGAGCGGGGGGGGACGTTGGAGCAGTTCTTC
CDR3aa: CASRERGGTLEQFF

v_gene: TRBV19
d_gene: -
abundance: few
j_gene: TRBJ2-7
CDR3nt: TGTGCCAGTAGTTCCCAAGGGGAGTCCATCTACGAGCAGTACTTC
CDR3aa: CASSSQGESIYEQYF

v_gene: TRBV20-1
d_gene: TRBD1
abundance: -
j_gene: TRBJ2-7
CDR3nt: TGCAGTGTTCCCGGGACAGCCTCCTACGAGCAGTACTTC
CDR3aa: CSVPGTASYEQYF

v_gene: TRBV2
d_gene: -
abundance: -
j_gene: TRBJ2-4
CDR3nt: TGTGCCGGCCGCAGTGCCAAAAACATTCAGTACTTC
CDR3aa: CAGRSAKNIQYF